These 2 T cell receptor beta chains originate from one sample sequenced in a study of OX40 agonist ivuxolimab in advanced cancers. This table comes from immunoSEQ multiplex PCR, and its TCRdb copy is limited to in-frame clones, with some not included. Of tens of thousands of clones in the sample, 93% were seen once. Sequenced here: CD4+ or CD8+ T cells sorted from blood, sampled in a trial of the OX40 agonist ivuxolimab. The receptors here all came from an adult with an advanced solid tumor such as melanoma, head and neck, liver or kidney cancer.

V gene TRBV6-6 combines with J gene TRBJ2-7, with TRBD1 as a possible D gene (6 bases). V was cut by 4 bases and J by 2 bases, with 12 bases left in between. Looked up from germline, CDR1 is MNHNY and CDR2 is SVGAGI (reference sequence). This CDR3 contains 14 residues. DNA for the CDR3: TGTGCCAGCAGTTTCGGGTGGGGGCCCTACGAGCAGTACTTC. This encodes CASSFGWGPYEQYF.

In this sample, this clone turned up once. The chain employs TRBV5-4 and TRBJ2-3, with 7 bases lining up with TRBD2. Trimming at V came to 2 bases and at J to 1 base, leaving 13 bases not matched to a gene. Germline V gene lookup returns CDR1 SGHNT and CDR2 YYREEE (reference sequence). CDR3 length: 18 residues. The CDR3 loop is CASSFPLRREPGTDTQYF. The CDR3 DNA follows: TGTGCCAGCAGCTTTCCCCTGCGGCGGGAGCCTGGCACAGATACGCAGTATTTT.